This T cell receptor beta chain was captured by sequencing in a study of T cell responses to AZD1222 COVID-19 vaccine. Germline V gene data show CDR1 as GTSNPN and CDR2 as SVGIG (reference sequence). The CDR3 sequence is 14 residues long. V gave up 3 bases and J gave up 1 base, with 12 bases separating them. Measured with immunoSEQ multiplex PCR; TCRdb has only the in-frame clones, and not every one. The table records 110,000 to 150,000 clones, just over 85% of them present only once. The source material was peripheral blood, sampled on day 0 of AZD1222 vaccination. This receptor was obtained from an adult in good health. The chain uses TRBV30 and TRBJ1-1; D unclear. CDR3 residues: CAWSPPKGNTEAFF. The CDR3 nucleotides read TGTGCCTGGAGCCCCCCAAAGGGGAACACTGAAGCTTTCTTT.